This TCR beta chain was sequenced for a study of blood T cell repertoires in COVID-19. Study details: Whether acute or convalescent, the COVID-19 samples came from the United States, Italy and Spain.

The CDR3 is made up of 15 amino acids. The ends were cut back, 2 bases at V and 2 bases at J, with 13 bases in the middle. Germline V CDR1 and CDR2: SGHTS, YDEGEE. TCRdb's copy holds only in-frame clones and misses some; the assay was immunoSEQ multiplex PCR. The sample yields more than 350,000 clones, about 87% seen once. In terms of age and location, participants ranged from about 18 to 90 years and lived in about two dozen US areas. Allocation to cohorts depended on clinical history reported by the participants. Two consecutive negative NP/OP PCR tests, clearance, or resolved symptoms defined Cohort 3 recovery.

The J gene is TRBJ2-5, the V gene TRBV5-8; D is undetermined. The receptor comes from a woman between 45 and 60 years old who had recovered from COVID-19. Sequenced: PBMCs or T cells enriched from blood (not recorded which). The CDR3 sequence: CASSLPRLGQETQYF. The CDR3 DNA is TGTGCCAGCAGCTTACCCCGACTTGGACAAGAGACCCAGTACTTC.